The 20 T cell receptor beta chains below come from one sample, sequenced in a study of breast tumors, draining lymph nodes, adjacent tissues. TCRdb itself ran the multiplex PCR reads through MiXCR, one entry per CDR3 protein. The table records fewer than 15,000 distinct CDR3 sequences, 62% of them present only once. Material: tumor-adjacent breast tissue. These TCRs come from a female donor with breast cancer. Some clones in this sample may be carry-over from other donors' samples.

The V and J genes are TRBV19 and TRBJ1-5; D unresolved. V was clipped by 3 bases and J by 2 bases, with 17 bases between them. The CDR3 contains 17 residues. In germline, CDR1 is LNHDA, CDR2 SQIVND (reference sequence). The CDR3 DNA is TGTGCCAGTAGTATCGCTCCCCTTGGCCAGGGCAATCAGCCCCAGCATTTT. This encodes CASSIAPLGQGNQPQHF.

The sample holds a few counts of this clonotype. A read error may be the cause here, since a much bigger clone is one base away. The rearrangement uses TRBV2 and TRBJ1-1; 12 bases align to TRBD1. From germline, CDR1 is SNHLY and CDR2 FYNNEI. This CDR3 is 15 amino acids long. DNA of the CDR3: TGTGCCAGCAGAGCCGGGACAGGGGGCAGGACTGAAACTTTCTTT. Encoded protein: CASRAGTGGRTETFF.

The genes are TRBV20-1 and TRBJ2-1, with 9 bases lining up with TRBD2. The CDR3 extends over 14 amino acids. The V gene's germline CDR1 is DFQATT and CDR2 SNEGSKA (reference sequence). V shed 2 bases and J 3 bases; nucleotides not matched to a gene: 2. CDR3 in DNA: TGCAGTGCTAGACTAGCGGGGATCTACAATGAGCAGTTCTTC. The encoded protein is CSARLAGIYNEQFF.

V usage is TRBV24-1 and J usage is TRBJ2-7; D uncertain. In germline, CDR1 is KGHDR, CDR2 SFDVKD. The CDR3 is 13 amino acids. Trimming took 9 bases from V and 6 from J, leaving 17 bases between them. CDR3 protein: CATPIRYDCEQYF. The CDR3 DNA reads as TGTGCCACCCCTATCAGGTATGATTGCGAGCAGTACTTC.

A note on this clonotype: This may stem from a read error, because a much larger clone lies one nucleotide away. The chain has TRBV29-1 and TRBJ2-1; D gene ambiguous. V was clipped by 1 base and J by 9 bases, with 16 bases between them. Germline CDR1 is SQVTM and CDR2 is ANQGSEA. This CDR3 is built from 14 residues. The chain's CDR3 is CSVEGSTVHGEQFF. In DNA form, the CDR3 reads TGCAGCGTTGAAGGCTCCACTGTCCATGGTGAGCAGTTCTTC.

The chain uses TRBV7-9 and TRBJ2-2; 8 bases map to TRBD1. V trimming: 4 bases; J trimming: 0 bases; junction bases outside the gene matches: 4. This CDR3 region has 16 residues. Germline lookup yields CDR1 SEHNR and CDR2 FQNEAQ (reference sequence). The CDR3 DNA reads TGTGCCAGCAGCTCCGGACAGGGTACGAACACCGGGGAGCTGTTTTTT. Translated: CASSSGQGTNTGELFF.

In regard to this clonotype: Its ends do not fully match the called genes, so a read error is possible. This chain joins TRBV4-3 and TRBJ1-2; 7 bases are shared with TRBD1. CDR3 size: 14 residues. Germline V gene lookup returns CDR1 LGHNA and CDR2 YSLEER. The CDR3 here is CASGQETGDRGYTF. Written as DNA, the CDR3 is TGCGCCAGCGGCCAAGAAACAGGGGATAGGGGCTACACCTTC.

In its sample, this clonotype was seen many times. Being one base from a much bigger clone, this may be a read error. The V gene is TRBV6-1, the J gene TRBJ1-2; D call uncertain. V dropped 5 bases and J dropped 4 bases, with 11 bases sitting between them. Germline V lookup: CDR1 MNHNS, CDR2 SASEGT. CDR3 length: 13 residues. The CDR3 DNA reads as TGTGCCAGCAGTCATAGGCTTTTCTATGGCTACACCTTC. It yields the protein CASSHRLFYGYTF.

The chain carries TRBV7-3 and TRBJ2-1; no definite D call. Looked up from germline, CDR1 is SGHTA and CDR2 is FQGTGA. Trimming removed 1 base at V and 2 bases at J, with 3 bases between. The CDR3 is 13 amino acids. For the CDR3, the DNA is TGTGCCAGCAGCTTAAGAGCCTACAATGAGCAGTTCTTC. Translating it yields CASSLRAYNEQFF.

This chain links TRBV2 with TRBJ2-7; D assignment may be TRBD1 or TRBD2 (5 bases each). The CDR3 sequence is 15 residues long. Germline CDR1 is SNHLY and CDR2 is FYNNEI. The germline V and J ends were trimmed by 8 bases and 3 bases, with 20 bases remaining between them. CDR3 sequence: CASLPPSGSLYEQYF. The CDR3 nucleotides are TGTGCCAGCCTCCCCCCCTCAGGGAGTCTCTACGAGCAGTACTTC.

V is TRBV7-3 and J is TRBJ1-5; a weak D match, TRBD1 (5 bases). CDR3 length: 14 amino acids. Per germline, CDR1 SGHTA and CDR2 FQGTGA. The V end was cut by 6 bases, the J end by 4 bases, with 13 bases between. DNA for the CDR3: TGTGCCAGCAGTTTGGGACCGCGGAATCAGCCCCAGCATTTT. Its translation: CASSLGPRNQPQHF.

The chain joins TRBV5-1 to TRBJ1-3; D remains ambiguous. This CDR3 is built from 16 residues. Trimming shortened V by 3 bases and J by 0 bases, and 13 bases separated the two germline ends. Germline V CDR1 and CDR2: SGHRS, YFSETQ. The CDR3 DNA is TGCGCCAGCAGCTCCGTAGGGTCGTTCTCTGGAAACACCATATATTTT. Translated, it gives CASSSVGSFSGNTIYF.

This clonotype was recorded a few times. The V and J genes are TRBV19 and TRBJ1-1; D gene unclear. V shed 4 bases and J shed 2 bases, with 11 bases lying between them. This CDR3 has 14 residues. From germline, CDR1 is LNHDA and CDR2 SQIVND (reference sequence). CDR3 DNA sequence: TGTGCCAGTAGTACCGGGAGGGATAACACTGAAGCTTTCTTT. It is translated as CASSTGRDNTEAFF.

The rearrangement uses TRBV10-3 and TRBJ1-2; D is ambiguous. Germline V gives CDR1 ENHRY, CDR2 SYGVKD. This CDR3 spans 15 amino acids. The V gene lost 4 bases and the J gene lost 0 bases, with 12 bases spanning the gap. In DNA form, the CDR3 reads TGTGCCATCAGTGTATCAGGCCTAGCTAACTATGGCTACACCTTC. Its translation is CAISVSGLANYGYTF.

J is TRBJ1-3 and V is TRBV19; D is ambiguous. The CDR3 loop spans 13 amino acids. The ends were cut back, 5 bases at V and 6 bases at J, with 11 bases in the middle. Germline V gene sequence: CDR1 LNHDA, CDR2 SQIVND (reference sequence). In DNA form, the CDR3 reads TGTGCCAGTAGTCCGGACCCCCAAAACACCATATATTTT. It is translated as CASSPDPQNTIYF.

In DNA, the CDR3 is TGTGCCAGCAGAAGTGACTCCGGCTACACCGGGGAGCTGTTTTTT. Its protein is CASRSDSGYTGELFF. This sequence joins TRBV2 and TRBJ2-2; D call uncertain. This CDR3 contains 15 residues. Trimming shortened V by 6 bases and J by 3 bases, and 14 bases separated the two germline ends. Germline loops: CDR1 SNHLY, CDR2 FYNNEI.

On this clonotype itself: A much larger clonotype is one base distant, so this may be a read error. The chain is built from TRBV20-1 and TRBJ1-2; perhaps TRBD1 as D (6 bases). V was clipped by 4 bases and J by 0 bases, with 9 bases between them. The CDR3 runs to 13 residues. Looked up from germline, CDR1 is DFQATT and CDR2 is SNEGSKA (reference sequence). This CDR3 reads CSAKEGANYGYTF. The DNA of the CDR3 is TGCAGTGCTAAAGAGGGGGCTAACTATGGCTACACCTTC.

The CDR3 DNA reads TGTGCCAGCAGCTTAGGAGGGACGAACACCGGGGAGCTGTTTTTT. It specifies CASSLGGTNTGELFF. The rearrangement links TRBV11-3 to TRBJ2-2, with D perhaps matching TRBD2 (5 bases). This CDR3 is 15 amino acids long. V dropped 1 base and J dropped 0 bases, with 6 bases sitting between them. Germline values: CDR1 SGHNT, CDR2 YENEEA. The variable domain in full, completed from reference TRBV11-3 and TRBJ2-2, reads EAGVVQSPRYKIIEKKQPVAFWCNPISGHNTLYWYLQNLGQGPELLIRYENEEAVDDSQLPKDRFSAERLKGVDSTLKIQPAELGDSAVYLCASSLGGTNTGELFFGEGSRLTVL.

The chain has TRBV30 and TRBJ2-3; D may correspond to TRBD1 or TRBD2 (5 bases each). The CDR3 has 14 residues. With 0 bases removed from V and 6 bases from J, the gap between germline ends came to 13 bases. Germline V gene lookup returns CDR1 GTSNPN and CDR2 SVGIG (reference sequence). The CDR3 here is CAWSVIRDLDTQYF. CDR3 bases: TGTGCCTGGAGTGTAATTAGGGACCTTGATACGCAGTATTTT.

This chain connects TRBV11-2 to TRBJ2-1; 7 positions match TRBD2. Germline V gives CDR1 SGHAT, CDR2 FQNNGV. This CDR3 spans 15 amino acids. Trimming took 5 bases from V and 7 from J; bases not matched to a gene: 11. CDR3 sequence: CASSLGAGPGNEQFF. CDR3 sequence (DNA): TGTGCCAGCAGCCTTGGAGCGGGGCCGGGGAATGAGCAGTTCTTC.